This T cell receptor (beta chain) was recorded in a study of blood T cell repertoires in COVID-19. Study context: In each case, the material was cDNA or gDNA derived from T cells, B-cell-depleted T cells, or PBMCs.

The V and J ends lost 6 bases and 8 bases respectively, with 16 bases between them. Germline CDR1 is SNHLY and CDR2 is FYNNEI. The CDR3 extends over 13 amino acids. The data were produced by immunoSEQ multiplex PCR, yet TCRdb's version contains in-frame clones alone and is incomplete. Here the sample spans about 480,000 clones, roughly 89% being singletons. This rearrangement joins TRBV2 to TRBJ1-2; weak D call: TRBD1 (5 bases). What was sequenced was peripheral blood. This sequence was found in a man aged 18 to 30 with COVID-19, enrolled during active disease. CDR3 nucleotides: TGTGCCAGCAGCCCCTCCGCAGGGCTCGGCTACACCTTC. Translation gives CASSPSAGLGYTF.